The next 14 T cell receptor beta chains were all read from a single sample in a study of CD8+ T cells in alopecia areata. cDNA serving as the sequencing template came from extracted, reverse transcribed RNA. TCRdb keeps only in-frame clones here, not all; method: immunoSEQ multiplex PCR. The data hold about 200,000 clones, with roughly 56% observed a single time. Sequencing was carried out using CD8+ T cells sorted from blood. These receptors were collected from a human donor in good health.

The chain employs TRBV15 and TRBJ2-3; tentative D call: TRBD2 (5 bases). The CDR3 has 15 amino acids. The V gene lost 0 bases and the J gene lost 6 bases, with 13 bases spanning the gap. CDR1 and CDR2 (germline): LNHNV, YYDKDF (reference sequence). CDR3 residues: CATSRDYNSGDTQYF. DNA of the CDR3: TGTGCCACCAGCAGAGATTATAACAGCGGCGATACGCAGTATTTT.

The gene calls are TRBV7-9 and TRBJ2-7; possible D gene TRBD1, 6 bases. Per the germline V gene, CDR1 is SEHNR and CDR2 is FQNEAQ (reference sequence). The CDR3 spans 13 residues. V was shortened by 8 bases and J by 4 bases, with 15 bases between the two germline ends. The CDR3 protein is CASQTRGWYEQYF. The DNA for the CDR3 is TGTGCCAGCCAGACAAGGGGGTGGTACGAGCAGTACTTC.

The CDR3 sequence is CASSWGTFTDTQYF. The DNA for the CDR3 is TGTGCCAGCAGCTGGGGGACCTTCACAGATACGCAGTATTTT. This chain uses TRBV5-4 with TRBJ2-3, with D perhaps given as TRBD1 or TRBD2 (5 bases each). Trimming removed 3 bases at V and 2 bases at J, with 10 bases between. The V gene's germline CDR1 is SGHNT and CDR2 YYREEE (reference sequence). The length of the CDR3 is 14 residues.

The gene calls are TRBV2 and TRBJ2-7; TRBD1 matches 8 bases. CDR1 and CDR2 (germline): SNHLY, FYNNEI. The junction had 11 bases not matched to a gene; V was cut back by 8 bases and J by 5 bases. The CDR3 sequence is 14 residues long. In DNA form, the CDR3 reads TGTGCCAGCTATGGGACAGGTCACCGCGACGAGCAGTACTTC. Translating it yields CASYGTGHRDEQYF.

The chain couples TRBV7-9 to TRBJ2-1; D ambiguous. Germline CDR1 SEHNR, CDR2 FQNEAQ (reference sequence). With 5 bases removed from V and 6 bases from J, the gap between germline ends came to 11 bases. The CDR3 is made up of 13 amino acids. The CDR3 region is CASSPRPSNEQFF. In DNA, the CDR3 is TGTGCCAGCAGCCCTCGTCCCAGCAATGAGCAGTTCTTC.

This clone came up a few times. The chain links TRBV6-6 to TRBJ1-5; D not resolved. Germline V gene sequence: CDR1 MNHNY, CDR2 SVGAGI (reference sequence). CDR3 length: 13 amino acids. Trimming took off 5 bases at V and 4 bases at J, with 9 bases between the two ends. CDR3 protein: CASSPPGNQPQHF. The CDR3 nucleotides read TGTGCCAGCAGTCCCCCGGGGAATCAGCCCCAGCATTTT.

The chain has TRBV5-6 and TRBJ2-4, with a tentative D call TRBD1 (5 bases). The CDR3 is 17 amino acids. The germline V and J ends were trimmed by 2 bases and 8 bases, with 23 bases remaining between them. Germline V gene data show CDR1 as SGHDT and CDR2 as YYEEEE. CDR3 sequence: CASSLGARTSHRYIQYF. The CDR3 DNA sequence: TGTGCCAGCAGCTTAGGGGCTAGGACCAGCCATAGATACATTCAGTACTTC.

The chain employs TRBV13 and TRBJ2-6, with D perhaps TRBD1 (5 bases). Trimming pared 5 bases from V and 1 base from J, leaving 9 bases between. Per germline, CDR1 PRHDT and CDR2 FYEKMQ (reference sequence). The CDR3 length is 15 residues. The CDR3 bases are TGTGCCAGCAGCCTGGGGCCATCTGGGGCCAACGTCCTGACTTTC. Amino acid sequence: CASSLGPSGANVLTF. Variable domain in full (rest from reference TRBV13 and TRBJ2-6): AAGVIQSPRHLIKEKRETATLKCYPIPRHDTVYWYQQGPGQDPQFLISFYEKMQSDKGSIPDRFSAQQFSDYHSELNMSSLELGDSALYFCASSLGPSGANVLTFGAGSRLTVL.

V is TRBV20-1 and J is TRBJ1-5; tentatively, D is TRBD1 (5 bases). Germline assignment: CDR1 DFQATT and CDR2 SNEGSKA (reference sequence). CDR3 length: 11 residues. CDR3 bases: TGCCGGGGAGGGGAAGGGCAGCCCCAGCATTTT. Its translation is CRGGEGQPQHF.

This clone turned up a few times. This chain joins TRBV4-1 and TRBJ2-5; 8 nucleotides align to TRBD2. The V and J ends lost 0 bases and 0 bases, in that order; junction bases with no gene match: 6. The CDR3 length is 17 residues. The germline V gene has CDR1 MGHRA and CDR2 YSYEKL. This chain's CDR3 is CASSQEWSGGDQETQYF. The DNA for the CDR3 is TGCGCCAGCAGCCAAGAGTGGAGCGGGGGCGACCAAGAGACCCAGTACTTC.

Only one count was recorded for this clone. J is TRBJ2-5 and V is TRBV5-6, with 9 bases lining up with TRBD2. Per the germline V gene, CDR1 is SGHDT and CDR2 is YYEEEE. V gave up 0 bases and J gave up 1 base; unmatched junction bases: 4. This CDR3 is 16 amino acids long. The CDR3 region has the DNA TGTGCCAGCAGCTTGGGACTAGCGGATACCCAAGAGACCCAGTACTTC. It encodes CASSLGLADTQETQYF.

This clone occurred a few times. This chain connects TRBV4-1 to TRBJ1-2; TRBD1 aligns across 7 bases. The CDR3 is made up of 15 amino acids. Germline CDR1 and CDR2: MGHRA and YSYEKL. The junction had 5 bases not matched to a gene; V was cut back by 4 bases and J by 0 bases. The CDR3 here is CASSRNRGANYGYTF. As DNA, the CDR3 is TGCGCCAGCAGCCGGAACAGGGGAGCTAACTATGGCTACACCTTC.

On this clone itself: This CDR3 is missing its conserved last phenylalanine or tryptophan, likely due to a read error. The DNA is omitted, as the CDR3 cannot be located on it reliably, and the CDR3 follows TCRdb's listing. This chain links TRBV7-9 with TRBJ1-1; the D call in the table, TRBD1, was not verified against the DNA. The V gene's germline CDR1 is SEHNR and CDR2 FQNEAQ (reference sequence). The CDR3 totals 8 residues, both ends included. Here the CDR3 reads CASSPGGI.

CDR3 coding DNA: TGTGCCAATAAGCTCGGACAGTCTAGCACAGATACGCAGTATTTT. Its protein product is CANKLGQSSTDTQYF. The chain employs TRBV27 and TRBJ2-3; possibly TRBD1 for D (6 bases). CDR1 and CDR2 (germline): MNHEY, SMNVEV (reference sequence). The CDR3 sequence is 15 residues long. The germline V and J ends were trimmed by 10 bases and 0 bases, with 17 bases remaining between them.